These 7 T cell receptor beta chains were all obtained from the same sample, sequenced in a study of T-cell reconstitution after alpha-beta-depleted transplantation in children. The authors prepared the TCRbeta library with unique molecular identifiers. TCRdb fed the PCR reads into MiXCR, producing one record per CDR3 protein. In the table there are approximately 520,000 distinct CDR3 sequences, about 33% of which are singletons. The material was PBMCs from the stem cell graft donor, obtained from the stem cell graft. All receptors derive from a human donor who donated a stem cell graft to a child with aplastic anemia.

The rearrangement links TRBV10-3 to TRBJ2-3; D may be TRBD1 or TRBD2 (6 bases each). The germline V and J ends were trimmed by 6 bases and 6 bases, with 22 bases remaining between them. Germline CDR1 reads ENHRY; CDR2 reads SYGVKD. The CDR3 covers 16 residues. The chain's CDR3 is CAISHGGGVVSDTQYF. CDR3 DNA sequence: TGTGCCATCAGCCACGGAGGGGGAGTAGTATCGGATACGCAGTATTTT.

V and J are TRBV27 and TRBJ1-1; 10 positions agree with TRBD1. The CDR3 contains 18 residues. Germline trimming cut 0 bases from V and 5 bases from J; bases unmatched to any gene: 12. CDR1 and CDR2 (germline): MNHEY, SMNVEV (reference sequence). CDR3 sequence reads: CASSLSWGQGFGGTEAFF. DNA of the CDR3: TGTGCCAGCAGTTTATCTTGGGGACAGGGGTTCGGGGGAACTGAAGCTTTCTTT.

This clonotype was observed a few times. The V call is TRBV12-3 or TRBV12-4, the J call TRBJ2-3; 7 nucleotides agree with TRBD1. There are 15 residues in the CDR3. V was pared by 5 bases and J by 0 bases, with 5 bases of the junction left unmatched. The CDR3 DNA is TGTGCCAGCAGTCGCCGGGACAGCAGCACAGATACGCAGTATTTT. It is translated as CASSRRDSSTDTQYF.

CDR3 DNA: TGTGCCAGCAGCATCCAGGGATCCTACGAGCAGTACTTC. Protein: CASSIQGSYEQYF. The rearrangement links TRBV7-8 to TRBJ2-7; possible D gene TRBD1, 5 bases. Per germline, CDR1 SGHVS and CDR2 FQNEAQ. The V end was cut by 5 bases, the J end by 1 base, with 9 bases between. CDR3 length equals 13 residues.

V and J are TRBV12-3 or TRBV12-4 and TRBJ1-5; TRBD1 matches 8 bases. There are 13 residues in the CDR3. V shed 3 bases, J shed 7 bases, and the junction held 2 bases outside the gene matches. CDR3 sequence: CASSLTGVQPQHF. In nucleotides, the CDR3 is TGTGCCAGCAGTTTGACAGGGGTACAGCCCCAGCATTTT.

The chain carries TRBV30 and TRBJ1-4; tentative D call: TRBD1 (6 bases). From germline, CDR1 is GTSNPN and CDR2 SVGIG (reference sequence). The CDR3 is 14 amino acids. Trimming removed 2 bases from V and 8 bases from J, with 15 bases in between. The CDR3 DNA sequence: TGTGCCTGGAGTACCGGACAGTTAAGGGAAAAACTGTTTTTT. Translating it yields CAWSTGQLREKLFF.

The V and J genes are TRBV7-9 and TRBJ2-1; D tentatively fits TRBD1 or TRBD2 (5 bases each). Germline CDR1 and CDR2: SEHNR and FQNEAQ (reference sequence). The V end lost 6 bases, the J end lost 2 bases, and 14 bases lay between the germline ends. This CDR3 is built from 15 residues. CDR3 bases: TGTGCCAGCAGTTCCGGGACGGACGCCTACAATGAGCAGTTCTTC. Protein product: CASSSGTDAYNEQFF. The whole variable domain, remainder taken from reference TRBV7-9 and TRBJ2-1, is DTGVSQNPRHKITKRGQNVTFRCDPISEHNRLYWYRQTLGQGPEFLTYFQNEAQLEKSRLLSDRFSAERPKGSFSTLEIQRTEQGDSAMYLCASSSGTDAYNEQFFGPGTRLTVL.